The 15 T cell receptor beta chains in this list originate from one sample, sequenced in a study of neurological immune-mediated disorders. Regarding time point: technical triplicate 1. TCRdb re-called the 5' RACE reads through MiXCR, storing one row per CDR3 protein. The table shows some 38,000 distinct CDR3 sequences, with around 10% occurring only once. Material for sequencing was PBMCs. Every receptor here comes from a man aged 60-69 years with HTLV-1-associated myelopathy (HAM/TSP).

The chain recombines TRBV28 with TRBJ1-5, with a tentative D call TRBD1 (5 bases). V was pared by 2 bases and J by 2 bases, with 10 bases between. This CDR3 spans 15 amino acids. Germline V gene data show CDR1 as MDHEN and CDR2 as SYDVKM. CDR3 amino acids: CASSLGGSGNQPQHF. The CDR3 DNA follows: TGTGCCAGCAGTTTAGGGGGTTCGGGCAATCAGCCCCAGCATTTT.

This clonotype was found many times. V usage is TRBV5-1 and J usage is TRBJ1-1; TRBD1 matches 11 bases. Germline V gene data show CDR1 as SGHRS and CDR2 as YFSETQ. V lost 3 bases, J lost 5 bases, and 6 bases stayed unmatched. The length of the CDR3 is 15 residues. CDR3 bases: TGCGCCAGCAGCTCGGACAGGGGGCGGTTAACTGAAGCTTTCTTT. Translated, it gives CASSSDRGRLTEAFF.

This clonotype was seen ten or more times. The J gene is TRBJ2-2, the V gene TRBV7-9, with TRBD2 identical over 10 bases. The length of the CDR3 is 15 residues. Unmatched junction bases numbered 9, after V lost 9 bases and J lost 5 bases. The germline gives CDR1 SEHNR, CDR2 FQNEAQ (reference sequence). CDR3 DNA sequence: TGTGCCAGTAAAATGACTAGCGGGTCAACCGGGGAGCTGTTTTTT. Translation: CASKMTSGSTGELFF.

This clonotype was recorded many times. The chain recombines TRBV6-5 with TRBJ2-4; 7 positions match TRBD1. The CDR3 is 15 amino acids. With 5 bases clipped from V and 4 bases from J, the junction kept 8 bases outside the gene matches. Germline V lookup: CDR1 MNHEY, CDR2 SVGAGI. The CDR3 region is CASSPYRQGKNIQYF. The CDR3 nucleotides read TGTGCCAGCAGTCCCTACCGACAGGGAAAAAACATTCAGTACTTC.

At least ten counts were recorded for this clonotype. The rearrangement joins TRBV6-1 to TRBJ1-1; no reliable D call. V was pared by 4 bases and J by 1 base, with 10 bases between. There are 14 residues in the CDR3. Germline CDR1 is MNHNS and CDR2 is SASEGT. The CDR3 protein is CASSGTVPNTEAFF. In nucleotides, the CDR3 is TGTGCCAGCAGTGGCACAGTTCCGAACACTGAAGCTTTCTTT.

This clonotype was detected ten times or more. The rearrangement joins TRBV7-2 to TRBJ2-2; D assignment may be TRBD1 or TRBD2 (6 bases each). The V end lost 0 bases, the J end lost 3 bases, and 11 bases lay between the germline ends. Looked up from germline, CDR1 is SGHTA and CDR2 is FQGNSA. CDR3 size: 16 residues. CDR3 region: CASSLAGGQYTGELFF. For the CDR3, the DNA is TGTGCCAGCAGCTTAGCGGGGGGCCAATACACCGGGGAGCTGTTTTTT.

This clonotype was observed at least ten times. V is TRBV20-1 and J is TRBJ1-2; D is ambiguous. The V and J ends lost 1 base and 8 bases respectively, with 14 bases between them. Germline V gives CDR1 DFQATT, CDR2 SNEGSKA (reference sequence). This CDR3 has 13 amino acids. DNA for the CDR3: TGCAGTGCTAGAGCCCAGGTGCCCCCCGGCTACACCTTC. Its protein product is CSARAQVPPGYTF.

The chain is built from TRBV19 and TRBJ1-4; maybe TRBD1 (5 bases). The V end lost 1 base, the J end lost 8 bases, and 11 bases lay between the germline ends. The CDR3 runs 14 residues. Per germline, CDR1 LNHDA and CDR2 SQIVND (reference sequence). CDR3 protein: CASSIAPGLEKLFF. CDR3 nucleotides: TGTGCCAGTAGTATAGCTCCAGGGTTGGAAAAACTGTTTTTT.

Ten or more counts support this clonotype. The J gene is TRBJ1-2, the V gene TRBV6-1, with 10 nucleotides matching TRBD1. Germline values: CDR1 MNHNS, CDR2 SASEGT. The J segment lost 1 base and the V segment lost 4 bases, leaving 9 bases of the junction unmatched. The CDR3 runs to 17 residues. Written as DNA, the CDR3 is TGTGCCAGCAGTGGTCTGGGACAGGGGCCTGATAACTATGGCTACACCTTC. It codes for CASSGLGQGPDNYGYTF.

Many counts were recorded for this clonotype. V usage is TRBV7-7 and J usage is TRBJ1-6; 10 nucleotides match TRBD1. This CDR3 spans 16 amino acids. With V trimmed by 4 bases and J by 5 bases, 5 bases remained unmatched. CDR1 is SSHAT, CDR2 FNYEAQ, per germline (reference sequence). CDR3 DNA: TGTGCCAGCAGCTGGGGACAGGGGAACGATAATTCACCCCTCCACTTT. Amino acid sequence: CASSWGQGNDNSPLHF.

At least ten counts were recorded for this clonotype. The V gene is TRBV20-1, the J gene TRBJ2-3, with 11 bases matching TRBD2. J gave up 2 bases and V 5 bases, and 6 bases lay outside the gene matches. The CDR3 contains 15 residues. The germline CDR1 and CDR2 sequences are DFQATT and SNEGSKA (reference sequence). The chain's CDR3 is CSALLAGADTDTQYF. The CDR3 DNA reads TGCAGTGCTTTACTAGCGGGGGCCGACACAGATACGCAGTATTTT.

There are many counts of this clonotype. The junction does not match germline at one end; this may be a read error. The CDR3 nucleotides read TGTGCCATCAGCCAAGATTCTGGACAGGGAGCCTATAATTCACCCCTCCACTTT. As protein: CAISQDSGQGAYNSPLHF. The V and J genes are TRBV4-2 and TRBJ1-6; 8 bases match TRBD1. The CDR3 extends over 18 amino acids. CDR1 and CDR2 from the germline V gene are LGHNA and YNFKEQ.

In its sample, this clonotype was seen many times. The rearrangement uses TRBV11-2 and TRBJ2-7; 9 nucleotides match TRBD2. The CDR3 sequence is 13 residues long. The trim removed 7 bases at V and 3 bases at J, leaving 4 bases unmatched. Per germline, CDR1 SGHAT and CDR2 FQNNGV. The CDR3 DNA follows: TGTGCCAGCATCTATAGCGGGAGCTACGAGCAGTACTTC. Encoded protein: CASIYSGSYEQYF.

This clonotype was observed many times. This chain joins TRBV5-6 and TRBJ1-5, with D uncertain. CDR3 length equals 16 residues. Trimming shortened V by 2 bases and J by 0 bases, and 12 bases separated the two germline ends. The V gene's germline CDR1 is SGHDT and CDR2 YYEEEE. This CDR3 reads CASSFYSRISNQPQHF. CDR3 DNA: TGTGCCAGCAGCTTTTATTCCAGAATTAGCAATCAGCCCCAGCATTTT.

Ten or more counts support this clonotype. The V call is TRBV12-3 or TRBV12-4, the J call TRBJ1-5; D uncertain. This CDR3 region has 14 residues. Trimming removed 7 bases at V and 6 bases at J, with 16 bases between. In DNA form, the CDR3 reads TGTGCCAGCACCCGAGGAGGGCAAAGTCAGCCCCAGCATTTT. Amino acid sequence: CASTRGGQSQPQHF.